This is a list of T cell receptor beta chains from one sample in a study of T cell responses to AZD1222 COVID-19 vaccine. Sequenced by immunoSEQ multiplex PCR; TCRdb stores in-frame clones only, minus some. The profile shows about 110,000 clones, 70% to 90% of them singletons. The source was peripheral blood, collected on day 0 of AZD1222 vaccination. The receptors derive from an adult in good health. Each CDR3 is given with its conserved first and last residue. The order of the fields is J gene, clone size, V gene, D gene, CDR3 protein, CDR3 DNA. D genes are given only for firm matches. Size values are once, few and many counts, or a class for expanded clones, and some rows have none.

TRBJ1-6 . TRBV6-1 . CASSEDFPNSPLHF TGTGCCAGCAGTGAGGACTTTCCCAATTCACCCCTCCACTTT
TRBJ1-1 . TRBV9 . CASSATDRIHTEAFF TGTGCCAGCAGCGCAACCGACAGAATCCACACTGAAGCTTTCTTT
TRBJ1-4 . TRBV13 . CASSFQGRGATNEKLFF TGTGCCAGCAGCTTTCAGGGGAGGGGGGCAACTAATGAAAAACTGTTTTTT
TRBJ1-1 . TRBV7-9 . CASSLAAGFEAFF TGTGCCAGCAGCTTAGCGGCAGGGTTTGAAGCTTTCTTT
TRBJ2-7 once TRBV11-1 . CASSPSVRNEQYF TGTGCCAGCAGCCCCTCCGTGAGGAACGAGCAGTACTTC
TRBJ1-4 . TRBV19 . CASSPFMGPEKLFF TGTGCCAGTAGTCCCTTCATGGGGCCTGAAAAACTGTTTTTT
TRBJ1-5 . TRBV7-8 TRBD1 CASSQGNRGHHQPQHF TGTGCCAGCAGCCAGGGGAACAGGGGGCATCATCAGCCCCAGCATTTT
TRBJ1-1 . TRBV5-1 . CASSLGASGDAFF TGCGCCAGCAGCTTGGGGGCCTCAGGGGATGCTTTCTTT
TRBJ1-2 once TRBV14 . CASSRTDLYGYTF TGTGCCAGCAGCAGGACAGACCTCTATGGCTACACCTTC
TRBJ2-7 . TRBV6-1 . CASSEGGDSDPPTYEQYF TGTGCCAGCAGTGAAGGGGGTGATTCGGACCCCCCCACCTACGAGCAGTACTTC
TRBJ2-1 once TRBV7-7 . CASSFAGGNEQFF TGTGCCAGCAGCTTTGCAGGAGGGAATGAGCAGTTCTTC
TRBJ1-5 . TRBV25-1 . CASSEGGANQPQHF TGTGCCAGCAGTGAGGGGGGGGCGAATCAGCCCCAGCATTTT
TRBJ1-2 . TRBV6-5 . CASSYEGINGYTF TGTGCCAGCAGTTACGAGGGAATAAATGGCTACACCTTC
TRBJ1-4 . TRBV5-8 . CASVTGQATNEKLFF TGTGCCAGCGTAACCGGACAAGCAACTAATGAAAAACTGTTTTTT
TRBJ2-4 . TRBV2 TRBD2 CASSEPAGAGNIQYF TGTGCCAGCAGTGAACCAGCGGGGGCAGGGAACATTCAGTACTTC
TRBJ2-1 . TRBV5-6 . CASSGGRGRKFF TGTGCCAGCAGCGGAGGGCGAGGGAGGAAGTTCTTC
TRBJ2-1 . TRBV6-5 . CASSPQGGSYNEQFF TGTGCCAGCAGTCCACAGGGTGGGTCCTACAATGAGCAGTTCTTC
TRBJ1-1 . TRBV7-8 TRBD1 CASSYAGTGTEAFF TGTGCCAGCAGCTACGCCGGGACAGGAACTGAAGCTTTCTTT
TRBJ1-5 . TRBV7-9 . CASSLGGVQIHQPQHF TGTGCCAGCAGCTTAGGGGGCGTCCAAATCCATCAGCCCCAGCATTTT
TRBJ2-1 once TRBV12-3/TRBV12-4 . CASTSTWDEQFF TGTGCCAGCACCTCAACGTGGGATGAGCAGTTCTTC
TRBJ1-1 . TRBV7-9 . CASSLAPPTTEAFF TGTGCCAGCAGCTTAGCGCCCCCGACCACTGAAGCTTTCTTT
TRBJ2-5 . TRBV19 . CASSIVGDGTQYF TGTGCCAGTAGTATCGTCGGGGACGGGACCCAGTACTTC
TRBJ1-1 once TRBV2 TRBD1 CASSEGSGGVTEAFF TGTGCCAGCAGTGAAGGGTCAGGGGGGGTCACTGAAGCTTTCTTT
TRBJ2-5 . TRBV29-1 TRBD1 CSGAQGAQETQYF TGCAGCGGCGCACAGGGGGCCCAAGAGACCCAGTACTTC
TRBJ2-1 . TRBV28 . CASSLYTTIF TGTGCCAGCAGTCTTTACACCACAATCTTC
TRBJ2-1 . TRBV18 TRBD1 CASSQGAEVYNEQFF TGTGCCAGCTCACAGGGGGCCGAGGTCTACAATGAGCAGTTCTTC
TRBJ1-1 . TRBV25-1 TRBD1 CASSGPGQGNFKAFF TGTGCCAGCAGTGGGCCGGGACAGGGGAATTTTAAAGCTTTCTTT
TRBJ1-2 . TRBV5-8 . CASSSRSVRAPLWGYTF TGTGCCAGCAGCTCCCGATCGGTTCGCGCCCCCCTTTGGGGCTACACCTTC
TRBJ2-3 . TRBV6-4 TRBD2 CASSDSSGGTDTQYF TGTGCCAGCAGTGACTCTAGCGGGGGCACAGATACGCAGTATTTT
TRBJ1-5 . TRBV3-1/TRBV3-2 . CASTQRPGWGKNNQPQHF TGTGCCAGTACTCAAAGACCAGGGTGGGGGAAGAACAATCAGCCCCAGCATTTT
TRBJ2-7 . TRBV5-1 . CASSPDKAYEQYF TGCGCCAGCAGCCCGGACAAAGCCTACGAGCAGTACTTC
TRBJ2-2 . TRBV7-8 . CASSFTPRGTGELFF TGTGCCAGCAGCTTTACTCCGCGGGGCACCGGGGAGCTGTTTTTT
TRBJ1-2 . TRBV7-2 TRBD1 CASSLEAGGSGYTF TGTGCCAGCAGCTTAGAAGCAGGGGGGAGTGGCTACACCTTC
TRBJ1-2 few TRBV5-1 . CASSGGEGVYGYTF TGCGCCAGCAGCGGGGGTGAGGGGGTCTATGGCTACACCTTC
TRBJ1-2 . TRBV6-1 . CASSPNRVSTF TGTGCCAGCAGTCCGAACAGGGTGAGCACCTTC
TRBJ2-3 . TRBV3-1/TRBV3-2 TRBD2 CASSQRGVDTQYF TGTGCCAGCAGCCAACGGGGGGTAGATACGCAGTATTTT